A selection of T cell receptor beta chains follows, all from one sample in a study of beta chain features in type 1 diabetes. The data were produced by immunoSEQ multiplex PCR, yet TCRdb's version contains in-frame clones alone and is incomplete. The table shows some 250,000 clones, with around 13% occurring only once. The specimen was naive CD4+ T cells from blood. These receptors came from a young man with type 1 diabetes. The conserved cysteine and the conserved F or W are not part of the CDR3 here.

j_call v_call cdr3_aa
TRBJ2-5 TRBV30 AWSGEETQY
TRBJ1-5 TRBV5-4 ASSFQGEQPQH
TRBJ2-4 TRBV6-1 ASSVRGSQNIQY
TRBJ1-1 TRBV19 ASSRGTGDTEAF
TRBJ1-2 TRBV19 ASSVYGGYT
TRBJ1-1 TRBV5-1 ASTESGLTNTEAF
TRBJ2-1 TRBV7-2 ASGGAFNEQF
TRBJ2-5 TRBV7-7 ASSLGLQETQY
TRBJ1-2 TRBV30 AWIGRQGKYGYT
TRBJ2-2 TRBV6-1 ASRPGQGTGELF
TRBJ2-7 TRBV5-4 ASRPGQGRLYEQY
TRBJ2-7 TRBV7-9 ASSDNRGINEQY
TRBJ2-3 TRBV2 ASSGRTPDTQY
TRBJ2-3 TRBV2 ASRVGQGPDTQY
TRBJ2-1 TRBV19 ASSIKPISSYNEQF
TRBJ1-6 TRBV6-1 ASSRVGNSPLH
TRBJ2-1 TRBV5-1 ASSPSPRANNEQF
TRBJ2-7 TRBV6-1 ASTQGRGPYEQY
TRBJ2-2 TRBV19 ASSMEGGPTGELF
TRBJ2-4 TRBV29-1 SVFTSGGTGTKNIQY
TRBJ2-5 TRBV21-1 ASSKGHSGDRQETQY
TRBJ2-7 TRBV7-2 ASSLQTGNYEQY
TRBJ2-3 TRBV29-1 SVVGQTTDTQY
TRBJ1-1 TRBV29-1 SVTSPETEAF
TRBJ2-7 TRBV5-4 ASSEGQGMNEQY
TRBJ1-5 TRBV15 ATSTENSLFQPQH
TRBJ2-1 TRBV4-1 ASSQVSDGLAGQKQF
TRBJ2-3 TRBV6-5 ASMTGATDTQY
TRBJ1-1 TRBV15 ATSRDQEAPGTEAF
TRBJ2-6 TRBV29-1 SVEVRGQAGANVLT
TRBJ2-3 TRBV7-7 ASSLGGQGTQY
TRBJ2-7 TRBV5-1 ASSEDSYYEQY
TRBJ1-5 TRBV6-6 ASRSIRDRSNQPQH
TRBJ2-7 TRBV4-2 ASSQQPGLAGDEQY
TRBJ1-2 TRBV6-5 ASSYSNRGLRGYT
TRBJ2-5 TRBV29-1 SGERGSGETQY
TRBJ1-1 TRBV11-2 ASRFNKENTEAF
TRBJ1-2 TRBV2 ASSDGGPGGYT
TRBJ2-3 TRBV9 ASSVEGLAGGTDTQY
TRBJ1-5 TRBV13 ASSFRHREGQPQH
TRBJ1-2 TRBV7-2 ASSLLGGPNGGYT
TRBJ1-1 TRBV5-1 ASSFEGEAF
TRBJ1-2 TRBV11-2 ASSYTTGAYYGYT
TRBJ2-7 TRBV5-4 ASSLGQGAGNEQY
TRBJ2-7 TRBV19 ASSIPGQVTHEQY
TRBJ2-7 TRBV7-2 ASSFQAQGEQY
TRBJ2-5 TRBV13 ASSSQAGGETQY
TRBJ2-1 TRBV28 ASSPGTATSYNEQF
TRBJ2-1 TRBV5-1 ASSLAQSYNEQF
TRBJ2-3 TRBV30 AWTGTSGRGNTQY
TRBJ2-1 TRBV4-1 ASSQGISSSYNEQF
TRBJ2-5 TRBV18 ASSPPTGGRGETQY
TRBJ2-7 TRBV4-2 ASSQDRGGAYEQY
TRBJ2-5 TRBV5-1 ASSSGLAVQETQY
TRBJ1-5 TRBV6-1 ASSALPREYGQPQH
TRBJ1-2 TRBV11-2 ASSLDRQGSPGYT
TRBJ1-2 TRBV20-1 SATTGLGYT
TRBJ1-5 TRBV6-6 ASSNRDQPQH
TRBJ1-4 TRBV5-1 ASSLARSGGEKLF